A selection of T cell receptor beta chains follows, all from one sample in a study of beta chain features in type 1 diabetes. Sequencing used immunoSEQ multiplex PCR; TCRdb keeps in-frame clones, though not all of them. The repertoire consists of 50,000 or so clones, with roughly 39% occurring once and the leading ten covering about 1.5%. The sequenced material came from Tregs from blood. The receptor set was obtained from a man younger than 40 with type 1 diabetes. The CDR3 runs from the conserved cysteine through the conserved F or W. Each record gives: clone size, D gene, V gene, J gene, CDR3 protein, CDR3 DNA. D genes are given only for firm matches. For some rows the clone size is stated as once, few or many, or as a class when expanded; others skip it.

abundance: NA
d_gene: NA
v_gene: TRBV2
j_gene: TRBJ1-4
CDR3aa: CASSKRQPAGASNEKLFF
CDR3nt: TGTGCCAGCAGTAAAAGACAGCCGGCGGGGGCCTCTAATGAAAAACTGTTTTTT

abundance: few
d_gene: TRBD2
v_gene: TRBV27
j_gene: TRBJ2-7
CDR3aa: CASSSGLAGASYYF
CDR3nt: TGTGCCAGCAGTTCGGGACTAGCGGGAGCTTCTTACTACTTC

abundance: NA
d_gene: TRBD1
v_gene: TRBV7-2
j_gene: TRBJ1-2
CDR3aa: CASSLAGGQGGYGYTF
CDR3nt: TGTGCCAGCAGCTTAGCTGGGGGACAGGGAGGCTATGGCTACACCTTC

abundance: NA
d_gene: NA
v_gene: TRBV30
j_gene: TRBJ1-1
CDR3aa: CAWGRVPHTEAFF
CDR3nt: TGTGCCTGGGGCCGGGTGCCCCACACTGAAGCTTTCTTT

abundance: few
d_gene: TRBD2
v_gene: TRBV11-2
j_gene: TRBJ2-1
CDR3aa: CASSPEGLVQFF
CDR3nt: TGTGCCAGCAGCCCAGAGGGACTAGTGCAGTTCTTC

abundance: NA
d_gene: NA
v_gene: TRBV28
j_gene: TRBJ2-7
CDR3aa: CASSIPGRGYAYEQYF
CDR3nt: TGTGCCAGCAGTATTCCCGGCCGGGGGTATGCCTACGAGCAGTACTTC

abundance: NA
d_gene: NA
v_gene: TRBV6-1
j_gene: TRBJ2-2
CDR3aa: CASSPFGPRGGELFF
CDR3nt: TGTGCCAGCAGTCCCTTCGGCCCGCGGGGCGGGGAGCTGTTTTTT

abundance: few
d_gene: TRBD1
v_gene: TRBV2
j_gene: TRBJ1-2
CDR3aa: CASSYWTGEYGYTF
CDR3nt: TGTGCCAGCAGCTATTGGACAGGGGAATATGGCTACACCTTC

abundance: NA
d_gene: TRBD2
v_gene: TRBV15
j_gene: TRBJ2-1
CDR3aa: CATNPTSGRPYEQFF
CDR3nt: TGTGCCACTAACCCGACTAGCGGGAGGCCCTATGAGCAGTTCTTC

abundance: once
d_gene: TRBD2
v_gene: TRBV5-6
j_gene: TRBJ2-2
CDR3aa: CASSLAAGGITGELFF
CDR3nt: TGTGCCAGCAGCTTGGCAGCGGGAGGCATCACCGGGGAGCTGTTTTTT

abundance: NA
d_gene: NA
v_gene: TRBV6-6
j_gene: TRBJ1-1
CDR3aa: CASSLPNRLTEAFF
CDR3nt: TGTGCCAGCAGTCTCCCGAACAGGTTAACTGAAGCTTTCTTT

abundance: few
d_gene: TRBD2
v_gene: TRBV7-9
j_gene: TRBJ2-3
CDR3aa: CASSTSGTSFSQYF
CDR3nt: TGTGCCAGCAGCACAAGCGGGACCTCTTTTTCGCAGTATTTT

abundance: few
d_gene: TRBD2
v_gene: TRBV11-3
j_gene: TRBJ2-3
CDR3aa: CASSSSGRSDTQYF
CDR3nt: TGTGCCAGCAGCTCTAGCGGGAGAAGTGATACGCAGTATTTT

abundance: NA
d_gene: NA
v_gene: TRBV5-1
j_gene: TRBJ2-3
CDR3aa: CASSPRWGTDTQYF
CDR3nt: TGCGCCAGCAGCCCTAGGTGGGGCACAGATACGCAGTATTTT

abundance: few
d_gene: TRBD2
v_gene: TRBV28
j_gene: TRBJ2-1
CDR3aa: CASSRLAGGVYNEQFF
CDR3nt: TGTGCCAGCAGTCGCCTCGCGGGGGGGGTCTACAATGAGCAGTTCTTC

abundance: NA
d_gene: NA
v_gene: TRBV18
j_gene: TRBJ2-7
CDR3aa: CASSPRMGTGHTYEQYF
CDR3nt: TGTGCCAGCTCACCGAGGATGGGCACAGGCCATACCTACGAGCAGTACTTC

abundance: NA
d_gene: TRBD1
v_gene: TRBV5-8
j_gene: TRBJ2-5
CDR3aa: CASLRGRGRQETQYF
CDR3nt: TGTGCCAGCCTCCGTGGCAGGGGGCGCCAAGAGACCCAGTACTTC

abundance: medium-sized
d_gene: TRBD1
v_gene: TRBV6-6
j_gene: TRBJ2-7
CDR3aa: CASRNSGTGTYEQYF
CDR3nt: TGTGCCAGCAGAAACTCCGGGACAGGGACCTACGAGCAGTACTTC

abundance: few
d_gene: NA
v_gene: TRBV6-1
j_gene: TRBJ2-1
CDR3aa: CASSTLEGSYNEQFF
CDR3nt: TGTGCCAGCAGTACGCTAGAGGGCTCCTACAATGAGCAGTTCTTC